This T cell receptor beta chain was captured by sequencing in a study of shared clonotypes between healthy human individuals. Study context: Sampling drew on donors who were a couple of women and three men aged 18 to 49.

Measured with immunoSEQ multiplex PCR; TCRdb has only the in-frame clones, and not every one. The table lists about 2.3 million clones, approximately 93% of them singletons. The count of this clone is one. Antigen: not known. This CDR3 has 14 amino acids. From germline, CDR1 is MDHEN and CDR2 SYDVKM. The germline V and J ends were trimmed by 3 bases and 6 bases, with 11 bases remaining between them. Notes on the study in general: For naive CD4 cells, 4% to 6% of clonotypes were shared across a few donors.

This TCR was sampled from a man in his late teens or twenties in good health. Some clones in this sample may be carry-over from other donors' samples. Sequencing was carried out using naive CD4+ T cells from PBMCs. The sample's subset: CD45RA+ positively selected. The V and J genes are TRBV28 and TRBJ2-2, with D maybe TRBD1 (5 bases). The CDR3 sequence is CASSLVQGAGELFF. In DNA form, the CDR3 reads TGTGCCAGCAGTTTGGTTCAAGGGGCCGGGGAGCTGTTTTTT.